These 30 T cell receptor beta chains were sequenced from one sample in a study of technical replicates of blood from four donors. Profiling relied on immunoSEQ multiplex PCR, and the TCRdb table lists in-frame clones only, not all of them. This table holds over 75,000 clones, more than 90% found once. Sample: T cells isolated from PBMCs. Receptor source: a human donor in good health.

This chain connects TRBV5-1 to TRBJ2-1; 7 nucleotides line up with TRBD2. Germline V CDR1 and CDR2: SGHRS, YFSETQ. This CDR3 is 15 amino acids long. After removal of 0 bases from V and 8 bases from J, the junction contained 8 bases not matched to a gene. DNA for the CDR3: TGCGCCAGCAGCTTGGGTGTGGGAGGGCCGTATGAGCAGTTCTTC. Protein sequence: CASSLGVGGPYEQFF.

The rearrangement uses TRBV5-1 and TRBJ2-3; 7 bases map to TRBD2. The CDR3 loop spans 14 amino acids. CDR1 and CDR2 from the germline V gene are SGHRS and YFSETQ. V was pared by 6 bases and J by 0 bases, with 4 bases of the junction left unmatched. The CDR3 reads CASKGGSSTDTQYF. In nucleotides, the CDR3 is TGCGCCAGCAAGGGCGGGAGTAGCACAGATACGCAGTATTTT.

The genes are TRBV19 and TRBJ1-5; D remains ambiguous. The CDR3 has 16 residues. The V end lost 8 bases, the J end lost 1 base, and 18 bases lay between the germline ends. Germline V gene lookup returns CDR1 LNHDA and CDR2 SQIVND (reference sequence). CDR3 nucleotides: TGTGCCAGTCACCAGCAGAGGGCAGCCAGCAATCAGCCCCAGCATTTT. Encoded protein: CASHQQRAASNQPQHF.

This chain uses TRBV9 with TRBJ2-7, with 7 positions matching TRBD2. V trimming: 0 bases; J trimming: 1 base; junction bases outside the gene matches: 7. Germline V gives CDR1 SGDLS, CDR2 YYNGEE. CDR3 size: 16 residues. CDR3 sequence: CASSVGASGLSYEQYF. The DNA for the CDR3 is TGTGCCAGCAGCGTAGGGGCTAGCGGTTTATCCTACGAGCAGTACTTC.

The chain uses TRBV6-1 and TRBJ1-3; possibly TRBD1 for D (5 bases). CDR1 and CDR2 (germline): MNHNS, SASEGT. Trimming left V 6 bases short and J 2 bases short, with 11 bases between. CDR3 length: 14 residues. CDR3 in DNA: TGTGCCAGCAGCCCGGACACCCCTGGAAACACCATATATTTT. It encodes CASSPDTPGNTIYF.

This sequence joins TRBV28 and TRBJ1-1; D gene ambiguous. Per the germline V gene, CDR1 is MDHEN and CDR2 is SYDVKM. CDR3 length: 14 residues. The ends were cut back, 6 bases at V and 2 bases at J, with 13 bases in the middle. The CDR3 region has the DNA TGTGCCAGCAGCCTCGTTCCGCGTAACACTGAAGCTTTCTTT. It yields the protein CASSLVPRNTEAFF.

The chain uses TRBV4-2 and TRBJ2-1; TRBD2 aligns across 11 bases. The CDR3 contains 15 residues. V shed 4 bases, J shed 7 bases, and the junction held 6 bases outside the gene matches. CDR1 is LGHNA, CDR2 YNFKEQ, per germline. CDR3 DNA sequence: TGTGCCAGCAGCCCCGGACTAGCGGGCCAGAATGAGCAGTTCTTC. It encodes CASSPGLAGQNEQFF.

The chain is built from TRBV9 and TRBJ2-2; 11 bases are shared with TRBD1. Per germline, CDR1 SGDLS and CDR2 YYNGEE. Losses at the gene ends were 2 bases for V and 8 bases for J; bases not matched to a gene: 8. This CDR3 has 16 amino acids. Here the CDR3 reads CASSVAGTGGGGELFF. The DNA for the CDR3 is TGTGCCAGCAGCGTCGCCGGGACAGGGGGTGGAGGGGAGCTGTTTTTT. Combining the CDR3 with reference TRBV9 and TRBJ2-2 gives the whole variable domain DSGVTQTPKHLITATGQRVTLRCSPRSGDLSVYWYQQSLDQGLQFLIQYYNGEERAKGNILERFSAQQFPDLHSELNLSSLELGDSALYFCASSVAGTGGGGELFFGEGSRLTVL.

This sequence joins TRBV28 and TRBJ2-5; 8 nucleotides agree with TRBD2. After removal of 9 bases from V and 5 bases from J, the junction contained 11 bases not matched to a gene. This CDR3 is 14 amino acids long. Germline V lookup: CDR1 MDHEN, CDR2 SYDVKM. CDR3 amino acids: CASTSGRLWETQYF. The CDR3 DNA reads TGTGCCAGTACCAGCGGGAGACTTTGGGAGACCCAGTACTTC.

J is TRBJ1-2 and V is TRBV6-1; possibly TRBD1 for D (5 bases). V lost 6 bases and J lost 4, with 15 bases in between. Germline V gene sequence: CDR1 MNHNS, CDR2 SASEGT. CDR3 length: 14 residues. CDR3 amino acids: CASRQVGGGYGYTF. The DNA of the CDR3 is TGTGCCAGCAGACAGGTGGGAGGTGGCTATGGCTACACCTTC.

This chain connects TRBV5-5 to TRBJ1-1; the D is unclear. Germline V lookup: CDR1 SGHKS, CDR2 YYEKEE (reference sequence). Trimming left V 2 bases short and J 4 bases short, with 12 bases between. The CDR3 spans 14 residues. In DNA, the CDR3 is TGTGCCAGCAGCTTCTTAGTGGAGGGCACTGAAGCTTTCTTT. The encoded protein is CASSFLVEGTEAFF. Full variable domain (outside the CDR3, taken from reference TRBV5-5 and TRBJ1-1): DAGVTQSPTHLIKTRGQQVTLRCSPISGHKSVSWYQQVLGQGPQFIFQYYEKEERGRGNFPDRFSARQFPNYSSELNVNALLLGDSALYLCASSFLVEGTEAFFGQGTRLTVV.

The chain links TRBV2 to TRBJ1-2; no reliable D call. V was cut by 6 bases and J by 8 bases, with 22 bases left in between. Germline loops: CDR1 SNHLY, CDR2 FYNNEI. This CDR3 contains 15 residues. CDR3 region: CASREAGLGEIGYTF. Written as DNA, the CDR3 is TGTGCCAGCAGGGAGGCCGGCCTGGGCGAGATCGGCTACACCTTC.

This chain joins TRBV18 and TRBJ2-3, with unresolved D. The CDR3 has 12 amino acids. CDR1 and CDR2 (germline): KGHSH, LQKENI. V was clipped by 3 bases and J by 5 bases, with 6 bases between them. The CDR3 sequence is CASSPVGDTQYF. As DNA, the CDR3 is TGTGCCAGCTCACCGGTCGGAGATACGCAGTATTTT.

The rearrangement uses TRBV27 and TRBJ2-1; 7 nucleotides agree with TRBD2. Germline V gene sequence: CDR1 MNHEY, CDR2 SMNVEV (reference sequence). The junction had 6 bases not matched to a gene; V was cut back by 3 bases and J by 4 bases. CDR3 length: 15 residues. The CDR3 here is CASSFASSGYNEQFF. The DNA of the CDR3 is TGTGCCAGCAGTTTTGCCAGTAGCGGGTACAATGAGCAGTTCTTC.

The gene calls are TRBV7-8 and TRBJ2-6, with D uncertain. Deletions cut 3 bases from V and 1 base from J, with 4 bases between. The CDR3 extends over 14 amino acids. Germline V gene sequence: CDR1 SGHVS, CDR2 FQNEAQ. The CDR3 reads CASSFPSGANVLTF. The CDR3 bases are TGTGCCAGCAGCTTCCCTTCTGGGGCCAACGTCCTGACTTTC.

This chain connects TRBV30 to TRBJ1-2; TRBD1 might be the D (5 bases). The V and J ends lost 1 base and 4 bases respectively, with 13 bases between them. The germline gives CDR1 GTSNPN, CDR2 SVGIG (reference sequence). The CDR3 is 14 residues long. CDR3 sequence reads: CAWSGTRVPYGYTF. CDR3 nucleotides: TGTGCCTGGAGTGGAACCAGGGTACCCTATGGCTACACCTTC.

The chain couples TRBV7-9 to TRBJ1-1, with a tentative D call TRBD1 (5 bases). This CDR3 has 15 residues. Per germline, CDR1 SEHNR and CDR2 FQNEAQ (reference sequence). Trimming took off 5 bases at V and 9 bases at J, with 22 bases between the two ends. CDR3 protein: CASSLGRQSLMKAFF. CDR3 coding DNA: TGTGCCAGCAGCCTAGGTCGACAGAGCCTGATGAAAGCTTTCTTT.

The rearrangement joins TRBV7-2 to TRBJ2-4; perhaps TRBD2 as D (5 bases). The ends were cut back, 5 bases at V and 6 bases at J, with 8 bases in the middle. CDR1 is SGHTA and CDR2 is FQGNSA in the germline V gene. The CDR3 is 12 residues long. CDR3 nucleotides: TGTGCCAGCAGCCCCGCGGGAAACATTCAGTACTTC. This codes for CASSPAGNIQYF.

The chain uses TRBV6-6 and TRBJ2-1, with 7 bases aligning to TRBD1. The CDR3 extends over 16 amino acids. CDR1 MNHNY and CDR2 SVGAGI come from the germline V gene (reference sequence). Trimming cost V 5 bases and J 3 bases; bases outside gene matches: 10. Written as DNA, the CDR3 is TGTGCCAGCAGTCCCAACAGGGGCCCCAACTACAATGAGCAGTTCTTC. Translation: CASSPNRGPNYNEQFF.

This clone was counted a single time. This chain connects TRBV29-1 to TRBJ2-4; weak D call: TRBD2 (6 bases). The CDR3 covers 13 residues. Germline-derived CDR1 and CDR2 are SQVTM and ANQGSEA. V lost 4 bases, J lost 7 bases, and 14 bases lay in between. CDR3 sequence: CSVAWGDRNIQYF. DNA of the CDR3: TGCAGCGTTGCGTGGGGGGATAGGAACATTCAGTACTTC.

The chain uses TRBV7-3 and TRBJ2-2; D unclear. CDR1 and CDR2 (germline): SGHTA, FQGTGA. The CDR3 sequence is 14 residues long. Trimming stripped 4 bases from V and 3 bases from J, with 9 bases between. CDR3 residues: CASSSTLDTGELFF. CDR3 DNA: TGTGCCAGCAGCTCGACATTGGACACCGGGGAGCTGTTTTTT. The full variable domain, completed using reference TRBV7-3 and TRBJ2-2, is GAGVSQTPSNKVTEKGKYVELRCDPISGHTALYWYRQSLGQGPEFLIYFQGTGAADDSGLPNDRFFAVRPEGSVSTLKIQRTERGDSAVYLCASSSTLDTGELFFGEGSRLTVL.

The chain uses TRBV6-4 and TRBJ2-1, with 12 bases fitting TRBD1. Germline CDR1 is MRHNA and CDR2 is SNTAGT. The CDR3 length is 19 residues. Germline trimming cut 5 bases from V and 4 bases from J; bases unmatched to any gene: 15. The CDR3 reads CASSQIGTGGEQLYNEQFF. CDR3 nucleotide sequence: TGTGCCAGCAGTCAAATCGGGACAGGGGGCGAACAATTGTACAATGAGCAGTTCTTC.

The V gene is TRBV11-2, the J gene TRBJ1-4; D ambiguous. The CDR3 totals 15 residues. V dropped 2 bases and J dropped 1 base, with 8 bases sitting between them. The germline V gene encodes CDR1 SGHAT and CDR2 FQNNGV. The CDR3 loop is CASSLWAGTNEKLFF. CDR3 nucleotides: TGTGCCAGCAGCTTATGGGCGGGAACTAATGAAAAACTGTTTTTT.

V usage is TRBV19 and J usage is TRBJ1-1; 7 nucleotides line up with TRBD1. The V and J ends lost 10 bases and 8 bases, in that order; junction bases with no gene match: 16. Germline V gene data show CDR1 as LNHDA and CDR2 as SQIVND (reference sequence). The CDR3 totals 14 residues. CDR3 in DNA: TGTGCCACCGAACGGACAGGACCGCTTTTCGAAGCTTTCTTT. This encodes CATERTGPLFEAFF.

The genes are TRBV5-1 and TRBJ2-7, with TRBD1 identical over 11 bases. The junction had 17 bases not matched to a gene; V was cut back by 0 bases and J by 6 bases. This CDR3 contains 19 residues. Germline loops: CDR1 SGHRS, CDR2 YFSETQ. Here the CDR3 reads CASSLGYPGQGEIWSEQYF. The CDR3 coding sequence is TGCGCCAGCAGCTTGGGATACCCGGGACAGGGGGAGATATGGAGCGAGCAGTACTTC. Combining the CDR3 with reference TRBV5-1 and TRBJ2-7 gives the whole variable domain KAGVTQTPRYLIKTRGQQVTLSCSPISGHRSVSWYQQTPGQGLQFLFEYFSETQRNKGNFPGRFSGRQFSNSRSEMNVSTLELGDSALYLCASSLGYPGQGEIWSEQYFGPGTRLTVT.

The V call is TRBV7-6, the J call TRBJ2-5, with D perhaps matching TRBD2 (6 bases). CDR3 size: 15 residues. V lost 3 bases to trimming and J lost 5 bases, with 16 bases between them. Per the germline V gene, CDR1 is SGHVS and CDR2 is FNYEAQ. This chain's CDR3 is CASSLAYTGGETQYF. In DNA, the CDR3 is TGTGCCAGCAGCTTGGCTTACACAGGAGGGGAGACCCAGTACTTC.

The rearrangement uses TRBV7-8 and TRBJ2-7; 8 nucleotides align to TRBD2. The CDR3 has 15 residues. Germline V gene sequence: CDR1 SGHVS, CDR2 FQNEAQ. With V trimmed by 6 bases and J by 0 bases, 7 bases remained unmatched. The CDR3 DNA is TGTGCCAGCAGAATAGCGGGGTCGATCTCCTACGAGCAGTACTTC. This gives the protein CASRIAGSISYEQYF.

As DNA, the CDR3 is TGTGCCAGTAGCACGGGACAGGGCATAACGCAGCCCCAGCATTTT. This codes for CASSTGQGITQPQHF. The genes are TRBV19 and TRBJ1-5; 9 nucleotides agree with TRBD1. Trimming took 6 bases from V and 7 from J; bases not matched to a gene: 10. Germline CDR1 LNHDA, CDR2 SQIVND (reference sequence). The CDR3 contains 15 residues.

This chain connects TRBV11-2 to TRBJ2-2, with TRBD2 matching over 8 bases. With V trimmed by 5 bases and J by 4 bases, 15 bases remained unmatched. The germline CDR1 and CDR2 sequences are SGHAT and FQNNGV. CDR3 length: 18 residues. The CDR3: CASSRVPGLERLTGELFF. DNA for the CDR3: TGTGCCAGCAGCCGAGTACCGGGACTAGAGCGTCTCACCGGGGAGCTGTTTTTT.

This chain joins TRBV27 and TRBJ2-4; the D gene is possibly TRBD2 (6 bases). The CDR3 totals 14 residues. The germline CDR1 and CDR2 sequences are MNHEY and SMNVEV (reference sequence). The germline V and J ends were trimmed by 2 bases and 8 bases, with 13 bases remaining between them. CDR3 residues: CASSLGGSLYIQYF. The CDR3 nucleotides read TGTGCCAGCAGTTTAGGAGGGAGCCTTTACATTCAGTACTTC.